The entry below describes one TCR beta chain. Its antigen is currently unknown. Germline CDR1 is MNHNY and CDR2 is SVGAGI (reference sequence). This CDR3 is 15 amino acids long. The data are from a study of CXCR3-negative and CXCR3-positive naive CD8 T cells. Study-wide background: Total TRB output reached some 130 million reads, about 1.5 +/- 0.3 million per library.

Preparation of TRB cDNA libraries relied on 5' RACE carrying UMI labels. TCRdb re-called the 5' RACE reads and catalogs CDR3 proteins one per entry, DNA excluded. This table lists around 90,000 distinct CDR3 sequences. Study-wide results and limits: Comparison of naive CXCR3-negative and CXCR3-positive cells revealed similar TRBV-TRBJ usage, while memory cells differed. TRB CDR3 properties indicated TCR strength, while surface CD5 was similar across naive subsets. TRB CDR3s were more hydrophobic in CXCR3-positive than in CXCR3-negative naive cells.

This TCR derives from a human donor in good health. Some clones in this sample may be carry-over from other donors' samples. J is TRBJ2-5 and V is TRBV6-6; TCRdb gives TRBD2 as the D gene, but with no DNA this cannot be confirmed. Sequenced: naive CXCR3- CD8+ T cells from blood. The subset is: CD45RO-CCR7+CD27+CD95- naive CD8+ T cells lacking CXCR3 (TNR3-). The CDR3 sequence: CASSYVGRTKETQYF.